Given below is one TCR beta chain in context. The data were taken from a study of T cells after yellow fever vaccination. TCRdb re-analysed the 5' RACE reads in MiXCR, keeping a single row per CDR3 protein. The sample records roughly 160,000 distinct CDR3 sequences, around 9% being singletons. Sequencing used CD8+ T cells sorted from PBMCs, obtained 45 days after the yellow fever booster vaccination. The clonotype was recovered from a man aged 18-30 years who received the YFV17D yellow fever vaccine.

The CDR3 DNA reads as TGCGCCAGCAGCTTGGTAGGGCGGGTCGGGGAAGAAGCTTTCTTT. As protein: CASSLVGRVGEEAFF. This sequence joins TRBV5-1 and TRBJ1-1, with D hard to call. The CDR3 is 15 amino acids. V was shortened by 0 bases and J by 8 bases, with 17 bases between the two germline ends. Germline assignment: CDR1 SGHRS and CDR2 YFSETQ.